Reported below is one T cell receptor beta chain. Antigen unknown. These data come from a study of T-cell memory formation after mild COVID-19. The study, taken as a whole, reports: Among CD4+ contracting clones, most were CM and EM, and CD8+ ones EMRA. That cross-reactive memory joined was suggested by some responding clones appearing in pre-infection memory.

This CDR3 spans 17 amino acids. The V and J ends lost 5 bases and 4 bases, in that order; junction bases with no gene match: 8. Germline V lookup: CDR1 SGHTA, CDR2 FQGNSA. TCRdb analysed the 5' RACE reads with MiXCR anew, one entry per CDR3 protein. The sample gives hundreds of thousands of distinct CDR3 sequences, more than 20% of which show up once; approximately 12% is in the top ten. This TCR was recovered from an adult woman who had mild COVID-19 (a few samples of this study predate the infection). Cell type and time point are not known. V is TRBV7-2 and J is TRBJ2-2; 12 nucleotides align to TRBD2. The specimen sequenced was PBMCs or a T cell subset sorted from them (not recorded which). CDR3 amino acids: CASSPRPGLAGTGELFF. DNA of the CDR3: TGTGCCAGCAGCCCCCGGCCGGGACTAGCGGGCACCGGGGAGCTGTTTTTT.